This is a list of T cell receptor beta chains from one sample in a study of T cell changes during pregnancy in multiple sclerosis. The data were produced by immunoSEQ multiplex PCR, yet TCRdb's version contains in-frame clones alone and is incomplete. The sample yields some 67,000 clones, about 90% seen once. The sequences come from peripheral blood, collected after pregnancy. Every receptor here comes from a female donor with multiple sclerosis, enrolled in a pregnancy study. Each CDR3 is given with its conserved first and last residue. The D gene is left open where the match is weak. Rows may omit the clone size; those that give it use once, few, many or a size class.

j_call v_call clone_size d_call cdr3_aa cdr3_nt
TRBJ2-4 TRBV19 - - CASSPPGGFKNIQYF TGTGCCAGTAGTCCCCCCGGGGGTTTCAAAAACATTCAGTACTTC
TRBJ2-2 TRBV28 - TRBD1 CASRRQGATTGELFF TGTGCCAGCAGAAGACAGGGGGCGACGACCGGGGAGCTGTTTTTT
TRBJ1-5 TRBV28 - TRBD1 CASSLWGQGGNQPQHF TGTGCCAGCAGTTTATGGGGACAGGGGGGCAATCAGCCCCAGCATTTT
TRBJ2-5 TRBV6-1 - TRBD1 CASSPMVQGKETQYF TGTGCCAGCAGTCCTATGGTACAGGGGAAAGAGACCCAGTACTTC
TRBJ1-4 TRBV4-2 once - CASSPTDTTTNEKLFF TGTGCCAGCAGCCCCACGGACACCACAACTAATGAAAAACTGTTTTTT
TRBJ1-1 TRBV9 few TRBD1 CASSRQGDTEAFF TGTGCCAGCAGCCGACAGGGGGACACTGAAGCTTTCTTT
TRBJ2-7 TRBV11-2 once - CASSFNVGYSGERYEQYF TGTGCCAGCAGCTTCAACGTAGGGTACTCAGGGGAACGCTACGAGCAGTACTTC
TRBJ1-1 TRBV4-2 - TRBD1 CASSQEGQGARRAFF TGTGCCAGCAGCCAAGAGGGACAGGGCGCCCGGAGAGCTTTCTTT
TRBJ2-5 TRBV29-1 - TRBD2 CSVGPGSGGETQYF TGCAGCGTTGGTCCCGGGTCGGGAGGAGAGACCCAGTACTTC
TRBJ2-2 TRBV28 - TRBD1 CASSPGQGSGGELFF TGTGCCAGCAGTCCGGGACAGGGATCCGGGGGGGAGCTGTTTTTT
TRBJ1-2 TRBV5-1 - - CASSLLGGYTF TGCGCCAGCAGCTTACTCGGGGGCTACACCTTC
TRBJ1-1 TRBV5-4 - - CASSPPGGVGTEAFF TGTGCCAGCAGCCCCCCGGGAGGGGTGGGCACTGAAGCTTTCTTT
TRBJ1-2 TRBV29-1 - TRBD1 CSVEGSGGGYTF TGCAGCGTTGAAGGGTCAGGGGGTGGCTACACCTTC
TRBJ1-5 TRBV7-2 - - CASRPTGSHQPQHF TGTGCCAGCAGGCCTACAGGGAGCCATCAGCCCCAGCATTTT